This T cell receptor (beta chain) was recovered during a study of beta chain features in type 1 diabetes. From germline, CDR1 is SGHNT and CDR2 YYREEE (reference sequence). V lost 1 base to trimming and J lost 3 bases, with 6 bases between them. This CDR3 has 13 amino acids. The isolated RNA, all of it, was reverse transcribed, so expressed TCRB transcripts were what got sequenced. The method was immunoSEQ multiplex PCR; TCRdb's version includes in-frame clones alone and lacks a portion of them. This table holds 310,000 or so clones, roughly 11% found once. The source material was naive CD4+ T cells from blood. The chain combines TRBV5-4 with TRBJ2-3; unclear D gene. The source is a woman in her 30s in good health. The CDR3 nucleotides are TGTGCCAGCAGCTTGCGAACAACAGATACGCAGTATTTT. Its translation is CASSLRTTDTQYF.